This T cell receptor beta chain was recorded in a study of tumor-infiltrating lymphocytes in primary liver carcinoma. Overall study context: Those sampled were patients whose primary liver carcinoma was treated by surgical resection.

This clonotype was seen only a few times. Its antigen is as yet unknown. Germline V CDR1 and CDR2: SGHAT, FQNNGV. V shed 10 bases, J shed 8 bases, and the junction held 15 bases outside the gene matches. CDR3 length equals 15 residues. Study results and caveats: Pairs comparing tumor with adjacent tissue or blood overlapped less than pairs drawn from tumor regions.

Both blood RNA, taken from unsorted whole blood, and germline DNA were extracted. Chronic HBV infection, which was untreated, was present in the patients. The investigators made TCR beta cDNA from roughly 0.45 ug total RNA, using a constant-region primer. Modified slightly, ARM-PCR produced TCR beta libraries over three nested multiplex PCR rounds. The opening two PCR rounds, approximately 10 cycles each, paired TRBV1-TRBV30 forward primers with a C-beta reverse primer. TCRdb re-derived calls from the multiplex PCR reads in MiXCR, one entry per CDR3 protein. The repertoire includes about 180,000 distinct CDR3 sequences, about 60% of them detected once, and 72% sits in the top ten.

What was sequenced was peripheral blood. The sequence was obtained from a man aged 35-49 years with primary liver carcinoma and hepatitis B virus infection. This chain joins TRBV11-2 and TRBJ2-5; TRBD2 agrees at 11 bases. As DNA, the CDR3 is TGTGCCAACAGGCTTCTAGCGGGAGGTGGCGATACCCAGTACTTC. Its protein product is CANRLLAGGGDTQYF.